Listed here are 32 T cell receptor beta chains from one sample, sequenced in a study of T cell changes during pregnancy in multiple sclerosis (dated by TCRdb to the late 2010s). Libraries came from the immunoSEQ multiplex PCR assay. The immuneACCESS repertoire file appears here via TCRdb, limited to in-frame rearrangements. These files lack a portion of the clones; in checked studies, under half of the deficit traces to unresolved V genes, and the cause of the others is not known. A total of around 49,000 clones appear in this sample, roughly 89% of them only once. 4.5% to 5.5% of the sample is in the top ten clones. The sample was peripheral blood, taken after pregnancy. The origin of the receptors is a female donor in good health, enrolled as a control in a pregnancy study.

This clone came up a few times. The rearrangement uses TRBV6-1 and TRBJ2-3, with D perhaps TRBD1 (6 bases). The CDR3 has 11 residues. Deletions cut 6 bases from V and 5 bases from J, with 6 bases between. Germline CDR1 and CDR2: MNHNS and SASEGT. The CDR3 here is CASRGGDTQYF. The CDR3 region has the DNA TGTGCCAGCAGAGGGGGAGATACGCAGTATTTT.

This clone came up once. The CDR3 bases are TGTGCCAGCAGGTTAGCGGGGGGCTACAATGAGCAGTTCTTC. Amino acid sequence: CASRLAGGYNEQFF. The rearrangement joins TRBV2 to TRBJ2-1; 10 bases line up with TRBD2. The CDR3 has 14 residues. The V gene's germline CDR1 is SNHLY and CDR2 FYNNEI. V shed 6 bases and J 3 bases; nucleotides not matched to a gene: 2.

The chain has TRBV7-7 and TRBJ1-1; 7 nucleotides match TRBD1. CDR1 SSHAT and CDR2 FNYEAQ come from the germline V gene (reference sequence). The length of the CDR3 is 14 residues. V trimming: 5 bases; J trimming: 7 bases; junction bases outside the gene matches: 10. The CDR3 protein is CASSLRPGDSEAFF. CDR3 coding DNA: TGTGCCAGCAGCCTAAGACCAGGGGACAGTGAAGCTTTCTTT.

The gene calls are TRBV9 and TRBJ2-2, with 9 bases identical to TRBD1. Germline V gene data show CDR1 as SGDLS and CDR2 as YYNGEE. Trimming cost V 3 bases and J 0 bases; bases outside gene matches: 6. The CDR3 runs 17 residues. CDR3 sequence reads: CASSGYTGGSNTGELFF. The CDR3 coding sequence is TGTGCCAGCAGCGGATATACAGGGGGCTCGAACACCGGGGAGCTGTTTTTT.

Concerning this clone itself: Other DNA sequences of this sample code for an identical CDR3. V is TRBV19 and J is TRBJ1-1; D unresolved. The CDR3 contains 14 residues. The V gene's germline CDR1 is LNHDA and CDR2 SQIVND (reference sequence). The V gene lost 2 bases and the J gene lost 0 bases, with 7 bases spanning the gap. CDR3 bases: TGTGCCAGTAGTATAAACGGGGTGAACACTGAAGCTTTCTTT. It translates to CASSINGVNTEAFF.

The chain has TRBV6-4 and TRBJ2-2, with TRBD1 identical over 11 bases. This CDR3 spans 14 amino acids. V gave up 5 bases and J gave up 5 bases; unmatched junction bases: 1. Germline V gives CDR1 MRHNA, CDR2 SNTAGT. CDR3: CASSRDRGTGELFF. The CDR3 coding sequence is TGTGCCAGCAGTAGGGACAGGGGGACCGGGGAGCTGTTTTTT.

The gene calls are TRBV30 and TRBJ2-6; 9 positions agree with TRBD1. The CDR3 covers 17 residues. The germline CDR1 and CDR2 sequences are GTSNPN and SVGIG (reference sequence). The junction had 8 bases not matched to a gene; V was cut back by 5 bases and J by 0 bases. As DNA, the CDR3 is TGTGCCTGGGCTCGACAGGGGGGAGGCTCTGGGGCCAACGTCCTGACTTTC. It codes for CAWARQGGGSGANVLTF.

The rearrangement links TRBV5-8 to TRBJ2-5; 7 bases agree with TRBD1. The CDR3 sequence is 13 residues long. Germline assignment: CDR1 SGHTS and CDR2 YDEGEE. J was trimmed by 5 bases and V by 1 base; bases with no gene match: 2. For the CDR3, the DNA is TGTGCCAGCAGCTTGAGGGGGCGGGAGACCCAGTACTTC. Translating it yields CASSLRGRETQYF.

The chain links TRBV4-1 to TRBJ2-4; D call uncertain. V lost 2 bases to trimming and J lost 0 bases, with 8 bases between them. The length of the CDR3 is 15 residues. Germline CDR1 and CDR2: MGHRA and YSYEKL. Written as DNA, the CDR3 is TGCGCCAGCAGCCAACTTCCCCTAGCCAAAAACATTCAGTACTTC. Its translation is CASSQLPLAKNIQYF.

This chain links TRBV7-3 with TRBJ1-2; tentative D call: TRBD1 (5 bases). Trimming pared 5 bases from V and 7 bases from J, leaving 11 bases between. Looked up from germline, CDR1 is SGHTA and CDR2 is FQGTGA. The CDR3 has 12 residues. This CDR3 is CASSQGGSGYTF. The CDR3 region has the DNA TGTGCCAGCAGCCAGGGCGGGAGTGGCTACACCTTC.

V gene TRBV9 combines with J gene TRBJ2-4; maybe TRBD2 (7 bases). The CDR3 has 14 amino acids. Germline assignment: CDR1 SGDLS and CDR2 YYNGEE. V was pared by 3 bases and J by 8 bases, with 15 bases between. Here the CDR3 reads CASSEGGLNDIQYF. The CDR3 coding sequence is TGTGCCAGCAGCGAAGGGGGACTAAATGACATTCAGTACTTC.

This chain links TRBV30 with TRBJ2-5, with D possibly matching TRBD2 (6 bases). CDR1 and CDR2 from the germline V gene are GTSNPN and SVGIG (reference sequence). V was trimmed by 8 bases and J by 5 bases, leaving 12 bases between them. CDR3 size: 11 residues. The CDR3: CARGRHETQYF. The CDR3 coding sequence is TGTGCCCGGGGGAGACATGAGACCCAGTACTTC.

This clone was observed a single time. J is TRBJ2-5 and V is TRBV6-5, with 9 positions matching TRBD1. The J segment lost 4 bases and the V segment lost 2 bases, leaving 8 bases of the junction unmatched. The CDR3 consists of 16 residues. Germline V gene lookup returns CDR1 MNHEY and CDR2 SVGAGI. CDR3 DNA: TGTGCCAGCAGTTACGGGACAGGGCCCTCCCGAGAGACCCAGTACTTC. This gives the protein CASSYGTGPSRETQYF.

This clone has only one observation. In the same sample, other DNA sequences code for this CDR3. The chain couples TRBV29-1 to TRBJ2-5; TRBD2 aligns across 10 bases. The CDR3 length is 14 residues. The junction had 6 bases not matched to a gene; V was cut back by 4 bases and J by 4 bases. CDR1 SQVTM and CDR2 ANQGSEA come from the germline V gene. For the CDR3, the DNA is TGCAGCGTTGTCCTAGCGGGAGTTGGAGAGACCCAGTACTTC. It translates to CSVVLAGVGETQYF. The full variable domain, with the rest looked up from reference TRBV29-1 and TRBJ2-5, is SAVISQKPSRDICQRGTSLTIQCQVDSQVTMMFWYRQQPGQSLTLIATANQGSEATYESGFVIDKFPISRPNLTFSTLTVSNMSPEDSSIYLCSVVLAGVGETQYFGPGTRLLVL.

This clone was detected once. V and J are TRBV10-2 and TRBJ2-5, with 7 bases that match TRBD1. This CDR3 is 13 amino acids long. V lost 8 bases, J lost 5 bases, and 8 bases stayed unmatched. The germline V gene has CDR1 WSHSY and CDR2 SAAADI. The CDR3 nucleotides are TGCGCCAGCGCAGACAGGGTTAGGGAGACCCAGTACTTC. This codes for CASADRVRETQYF.

J is TRBJ2-6 and V is TRBV9, with a possible D match to TRBD2 (5 bases). Per the germline V gene, CDR1 is SGDLS and CDR2 is YYNGEE. The CDR3 totals 15 residues. Trimming took 1 base from V and 4 from J, leaving 9 bases between them. CDR3 residues: CASSVPGSGANVLTF. For the CDR3, the DNA is TGTGCCAGCAGCGTACCGGGGTCGGGGGCCAACGTCCTGACTTTC. The whole variable domain, remainder taken from reference TRBV9 and TRBJ2-6, is DSGVTQTPKHLITATGQRVTLRCSPRSGDLSVYWYQQSLDQGLQFLIQYYNGEERAKGNILERFSAQQFPDLHSELNLSSLELGDSALYFCASSVPGSGANVLTFGAGSRLTVL.

The chain couples TRBV5-8 to TRBJ2-7, with 12 nucleotides matching TRBD2. This CDR3 comprises 15 residues. The germline CDR1 and CDR2 sequences are SGHTS and YDEGEE. Trimming took 2 bases from V and 6 from J; bases not matched to a gene: 6. Written as DNA, the CDR3 is TGTGCCAGCAGCTTACTAGCGGGGGGCCCGAGCGAGCAGTACTTC. Amino acid sequence: CASSLLAGGPSEQYF. Drawing the rest from reference TRBV5-8 and TRBJ2-7, the complete variable domain is EAGVTQSPTHLIKTRGQQATLRCSPISGHTSVYWYQQALGLGLQFLLWYDEGEERNRGNFPPRFSGRQFPNYSSELNVNALELEDSALYLCASSLLAGGPSEQYFGPGTRLTVT.

The chain recombines TRBV7-2 with TRBJ2-7; TRBD1 aligns across 8 bases. The CDR3 runs to 15 residues. Trimming removed 4 bases from V and 0 bases from J; junction bases left unmatched: 5. The germline gives CDR1 SGHTA, CDR2 FQGNSA. Here the CDR3 reads CASSSWDRRSYEQYF. The CDR3 DNA is TGTGCCAGCAGCTCCTGGGACAGGCGCTCCTACGAGCAGTACTTC.

The rearrangement uses TRBV30 and TRBJ1-3; 7 bases match TRBD1. CDR3 length equals 16 residues. The ends lost 3 bases at V and 0 bases at J; junction bases unmatched: 8. Germline V CDR1 and CDR2: GTSNPN, SVGIG (reference sequence). Written as DNA, the CDR3 is TGTGCCTGGAGCCAAACAGGGGCCTACTCTGGAAACACCATATATTTT. Amino acid sequence: CAWSQTGAYSGNTIYF.

This clone was counted a few times. This chain uses TRBV30 with TRBJ1-6; tentative D call: TRBD1 (5 bases). Looked up from germline, CDR1 is GTSNPN and CDR2 is SVGIG (reference sequence). V gave up 3 bases and J gave up 7 bases, with 10 bases separating them. The CDR3 covers 13 residues. The CDR3: CAWRPPGNSPLHF. The CDR3 DNA sequence: TGTGCCTGGAGACCTCCAGGGAATTCACCCCTCCACTTT.

This chain connects TRBV14 to TRBJ1-1, with TRBD1 matching 7 bases. Germline lookup yields CDR1 SGHDN and CDR2 FVKESK. Trimming took 4 bases from V and 10 from J; bases not matched to a gene: 6. The CDR3 consists of 12 residues. CDR3 nucleotide sequence: TGTGCCAGCAGCCCGCGACAGGGTAGAGCTTTCTTT. Translation: CASSPRQGRAFF.

CDR3 DNA: TGTGCCAGCACCCTTCGATACAGGGGGCAGGGATCAGATACGCAGTATTTT. Its translation is CASTLRYRGQGSDTQYF. The rearrangement links TRBV27 to TRBJ2-3, with 9 bases aligning to TRBD1. Looked up from germline, CDR1 is MNHEY and CDR2 is SMNVEV (reference sequence). This CDR3 has 17 amino acids. V was pared by 7 bases and J by 4 bases, with 15 bases of the junction left unmatched.

The gene calls are TRBV7-8 and TRBJ2-1; 11 nucleotides agree with TRBD2. J gave up 9 bases and V 5 bases, and 24 bases lay outside the gene matches. This CDR3 region has 20 residues. The germline gives CDR1 SGHVS, CDR2 FQNEAQ. For the CDR3, the DNA is TGTGCCAGCAGCCCCTTTTATGGCTCTAGCGGGGGGCCCTGGGGAGGTGAGCAGTTCTTC. It is translated as CASSPFYGSSGGPWGGEQFF.

The chain combines TRBV2 with TRBJ2-7, with TRBD2 matching 7 bases. CDR1 SNHLY and CDR2 FYNNEI come from the germline V gene. This CDR3 comprises 14 residues. With 6 bases clipped from V and 0 bases from J, the junction kept 5 bases outside the gene matches. The CDR3 DNA is TGTGCCAGCAGGCTAGCGGAAATCTCCTACGAGCAGTACTTC. This codes for CASRLAEISYEQYF.

The chain uses TRBV19 and TRBJ1-1, with 8 bases aligning to TRBD1. V lost 0 bases, J lost 11 bases, and 5 bases stayed unmatched. This CDR3 comprises 13 residues. Germline V gene lookup returns CDR1 LNHDA and CDR2 SQIVND (reference sequence). The CDR3 DNA is TGTGCCAGTAGTATAGAAGACAGGGGATGGGCTTTCTTT. Amino acids: CASSIEDRGWAFF.

This clone showed up just once. V and J are TRBV4-2 and TRBJ1-4, with D unresolved. Trimming removed 4 bases from V and 8 bases from J, with 11 bases in between. The germline V gene has CDR1 LGHNA and CDR2 YNFKEQ. This CDR3 contains 13 residues. The CDR3 sequence is CASSRGMWEKLFF. CDR3 bases: TGTGCCAGCAGCCGCGGGATGTGGGAAAAACTGTTTTTT.

The genes are TRBV4-1 and TRBJ1-6, with TRBD1 matching over 12 bases. The CDR3 length is 20 residues. In germline, CDR1 is MGHRA, CDR2 YSYEKL. The V segment lost 3 bases and the J segment 8 bases; nucleotides outside the gene matches: 17. This CDR3 is CASSHPREGQGAGRDSPLHF. CDR3 DNA: TGCGCCAGCAGCCACCCAAGGGAGGGACAGGGGGCAGGTAGAGATTCACCCCTCCACTTT.

The chain joins TRBV28 to TRBJ1-6; weak D call: TRBD1 (5 bases). With 6 bases removed from V and 7 bases from J, the gap between germline ends came to 13 bases. The CDR3 length is 14 residues. Germline lookup yields CDR1 MDHEN and CDR2 SYDVKM. DNA of the CDR3: TGTGCCAGCAGATTAGGGGACTTAAATTCACCCCTCCACTTT. It specifies CASRLGDLNSPLHF.

The chain employs TRBV5-1 and TRBJ2-7; 7 nucleotides agree with TRBD1. V gave up 0 bases and J gave up 6 bases; unmatched junction bases: 9. This CDR3 comprises 15 residues. The germline V gene encodes CDR1 SGHRS and CDR2 YFSETQ. The CDR3 coding sequence is TGCGCCAGCAGCTTGGCTCAGGGGGAATTGGTCGAGCAGTACTTC. It is translated as CASSLAQGELVEQYF.

V usage is TRBV5-1 and J usage is TRBJ2-2; D may be TRBD1 (8 bases). CDR1 is SGHRS, CDR2 YFSETQ, per germline. This CDR3 region has 15 residues. The V and J ends lost 3 bases and 6 bases respectively, with 15 bases between them. The CDR3 DNA reads TGCGCCAGCAGCTGGGGGGGACAGGTCTCCGGGGAGCTGTTTTTT. Protein sequence: CASSWGGQVSGELFF.

This sequence joins TRBV27 and TRBJ2-4, with D possibly TRBD1 on 6 matching bases. This CDR3 has 14 residues. Germline V gene lookup returns CDR1 MNHEY and CDR2 SMNVEV (reference sequence). V was shortened by 0 bases and J by 7 bases, with 10 bases between the two germline ends. The DNA of the CDR3 is TGTGCCAGCAGTTTATCAGGACAGTCCAACATTCAGTACTTC. Translating it yields CASSLSGQSNIQYF.

Worth noting for this clone: A much larger clone lies one base from this, so it may be a read error. This chain joins TRBV25-1 and TRBJ2-2, with a tentative D call TRBD1 (5 bases). The V end lost 1 base, the J end lost 3 bases, and 6 bases lay between the germline ends. CDR3 length equals 14 residues. From germline, CDR1 is MGHDK and CDR2 SYGVNS. In DNA, the CDR3 is TGTGCCAGCAGTGAATCCAGGGACACCGGGGAGCTGTTTTTT. This gives the protein CASSESRDTGELFF. The full variable domain, in which reference TRBV25-1 and TRBJ2-2 provide the parts outside the CDR3, is EADIYQTPRYLVIGTGKKITLECSQTMGHDKMYWYQQDPGMELHLIHYSYGVNSTEKGDLSSESTVSRIRTEHFPLTLESARPSHTSQYLCASSESRDTGELFFGEGSRLTVL.